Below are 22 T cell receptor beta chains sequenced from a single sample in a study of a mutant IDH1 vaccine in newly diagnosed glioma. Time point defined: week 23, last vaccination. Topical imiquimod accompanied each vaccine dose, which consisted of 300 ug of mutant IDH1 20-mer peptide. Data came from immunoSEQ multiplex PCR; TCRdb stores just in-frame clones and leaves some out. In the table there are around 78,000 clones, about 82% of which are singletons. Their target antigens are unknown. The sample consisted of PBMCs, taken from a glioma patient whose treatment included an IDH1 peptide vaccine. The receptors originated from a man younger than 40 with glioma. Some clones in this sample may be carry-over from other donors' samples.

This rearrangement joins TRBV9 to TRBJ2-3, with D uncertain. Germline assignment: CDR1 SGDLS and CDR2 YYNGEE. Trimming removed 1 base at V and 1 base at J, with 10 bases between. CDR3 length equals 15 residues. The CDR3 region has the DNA TGTGCCAGCAGCGTACGACCTCCGGGCACAGATACGCAGTATTTT. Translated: CASSVRPPGTDTQYF.

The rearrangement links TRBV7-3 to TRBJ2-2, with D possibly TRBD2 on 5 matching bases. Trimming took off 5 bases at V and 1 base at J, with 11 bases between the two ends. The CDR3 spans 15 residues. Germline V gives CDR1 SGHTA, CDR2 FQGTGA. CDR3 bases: TGTGCCAGCAGCCTCAGTACTAGGAACACCGGGGAGCTGTTTTTT. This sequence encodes CASSLSTRNTGELFF.

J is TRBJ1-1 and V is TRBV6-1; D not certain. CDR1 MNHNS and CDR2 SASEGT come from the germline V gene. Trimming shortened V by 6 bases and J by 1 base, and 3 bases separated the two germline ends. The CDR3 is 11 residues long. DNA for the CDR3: TGTGCCAGCAGGGGGAACACTGAAGCTTTCTTT. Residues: CASRGNTEAFF.

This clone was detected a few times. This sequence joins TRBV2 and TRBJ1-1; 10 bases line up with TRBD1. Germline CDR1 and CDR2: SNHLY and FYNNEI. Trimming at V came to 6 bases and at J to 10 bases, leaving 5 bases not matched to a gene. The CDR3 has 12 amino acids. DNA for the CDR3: TGTGCCAGCAGGACGACAGGGGGCGTAGCTTTCTTT. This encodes CASRTTGGVAFF.

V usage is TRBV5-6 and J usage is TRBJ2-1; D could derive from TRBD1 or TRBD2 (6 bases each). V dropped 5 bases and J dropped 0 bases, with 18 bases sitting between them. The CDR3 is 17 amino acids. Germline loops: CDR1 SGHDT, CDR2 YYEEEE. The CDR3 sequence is CASSSGGGTSSYNEQFF. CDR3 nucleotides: TGTGCCAGCAGTTCCGGGGGCGGGACGAGCTCCTACAATGAGCAGTTCTTC.

CDR3 protein: CASGLQGGRTGELFF. CDR3 sequence (DNA): TGTGCTAGTGGTTTGCAGGGCGGGAGGACCGGGGAGCTGTTTTTT. The V call is TRBV12-5, the J call TRBJ2-2; the match to TRBD2 covers 8 bases. The J segment lost 5 bases and the V segment lost 2 bases, leaving 4 bases of the junction unmatched. Germline CDR1 and CDR2: LGHNT and FRNRAP. The CDR3 extends over 15 amino acids.

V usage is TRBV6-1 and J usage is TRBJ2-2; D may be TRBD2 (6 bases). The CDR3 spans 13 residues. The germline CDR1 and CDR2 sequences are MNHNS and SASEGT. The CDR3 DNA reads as TGTTCCCTTTTGCGGGAAAGCACCGGGGAGCTGTTTTTT. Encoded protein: CSLLRESTGELFF.

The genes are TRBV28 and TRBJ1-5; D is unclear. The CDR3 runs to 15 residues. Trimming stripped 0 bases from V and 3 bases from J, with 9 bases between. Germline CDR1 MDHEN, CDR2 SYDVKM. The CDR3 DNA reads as TGTGCCAGCAGTTTATGGGGGAATAACAATCAGCCCCAGCATTTT. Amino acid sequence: CASSLWGNNNQPQHF. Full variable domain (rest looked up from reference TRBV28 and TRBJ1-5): DVKVTQSSRYLVKRTGEKVFLECVQDMDHENMFWYRQDPGLGLRLIYFSYDVKMKEKGDIPEGYSVSREKKERFSLILESASTNQTSMYLCASSLWGNNNQPQHFGDGTRLSIL.

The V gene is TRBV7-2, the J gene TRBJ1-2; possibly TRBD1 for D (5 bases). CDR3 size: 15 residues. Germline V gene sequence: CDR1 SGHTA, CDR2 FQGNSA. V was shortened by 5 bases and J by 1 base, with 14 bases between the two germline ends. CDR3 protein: CASSHQGALNYGYTF. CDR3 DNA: TGTGCCAGCAGCCATCAAGGGGCTCTTAACTATGGCTACACCTTC. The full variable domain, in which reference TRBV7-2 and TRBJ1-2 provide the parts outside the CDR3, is GAGVSQSPSNKVTEKGKDVELRCDPISGHTALYWYRQSLGQGLEFLIYFQGNSAPDKSGLPSDRFSAERTGGSVSTLTIQRTQQEDSAVYLCASSHQGALNYGYTFGSGTRLTVV.

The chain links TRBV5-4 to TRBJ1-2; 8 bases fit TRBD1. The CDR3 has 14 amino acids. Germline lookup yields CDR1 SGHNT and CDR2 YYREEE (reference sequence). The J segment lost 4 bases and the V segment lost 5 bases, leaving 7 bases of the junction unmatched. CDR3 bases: TGTGCCAGCAGGACGGACAGGGAGGTCTATGGCTACACCTTC. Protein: CASRTDREVYGYTF.

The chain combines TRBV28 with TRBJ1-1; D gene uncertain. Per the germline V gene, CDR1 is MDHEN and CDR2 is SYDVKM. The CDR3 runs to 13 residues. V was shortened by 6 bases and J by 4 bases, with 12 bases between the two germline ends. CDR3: CASSPLSGTEAFF. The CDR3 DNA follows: TGTGCCAGCAGCCCCCTCTCGGGCACTGAAGCTTTCTTT.

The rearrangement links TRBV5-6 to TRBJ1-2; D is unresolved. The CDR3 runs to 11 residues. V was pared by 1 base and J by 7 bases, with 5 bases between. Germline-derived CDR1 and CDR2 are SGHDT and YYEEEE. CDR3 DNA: TGTGCCAGCAGCTTGAACGGTGGCTACACCTTC. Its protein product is CASSLNGGYTF.

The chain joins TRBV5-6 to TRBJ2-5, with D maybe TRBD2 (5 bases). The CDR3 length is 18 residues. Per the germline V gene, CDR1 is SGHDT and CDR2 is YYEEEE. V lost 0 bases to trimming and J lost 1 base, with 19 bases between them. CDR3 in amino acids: CASSLVGSPGVGQETQYF. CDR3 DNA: TGTGCCAGCAGCTTGGTGGGGAGCCCCGGGGTCGGCCAAGAGACCCAGTACTTC.

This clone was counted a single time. CDR3 region: CAIRTGQGTDTQYF. DNA for the CDR3: TGTGCCATCAGGACGGGACAGGGAACAGATACGCAGTATTTT. The gene calls are TRBV10-3 and TRBJ2-3, with TRBD1 matching 9 bases. Germline loops: CDR1 ENHRY, CDR2 SYGVKD. CDR3 length: 14 residues. V lost 6 bases and J lost 3; bases outside the gene matches: 4.

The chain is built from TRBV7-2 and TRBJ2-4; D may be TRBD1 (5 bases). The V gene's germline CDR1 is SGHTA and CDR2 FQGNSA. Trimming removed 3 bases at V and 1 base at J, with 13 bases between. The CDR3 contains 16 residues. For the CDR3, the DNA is TGTGCCAGCAGCTTTCGACCACCAGGGGCCAAAAACATTCAGTACTTC. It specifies CASSFRPPGAKNIQYF.

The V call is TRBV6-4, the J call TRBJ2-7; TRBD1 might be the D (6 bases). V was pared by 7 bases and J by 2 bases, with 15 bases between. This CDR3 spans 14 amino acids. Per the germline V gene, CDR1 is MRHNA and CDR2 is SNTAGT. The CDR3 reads CASNLRDKTYEQYF. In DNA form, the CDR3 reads TGTGCCAGCAATCTCCGGGACAAAACCTACGAGCAGTACTTC.

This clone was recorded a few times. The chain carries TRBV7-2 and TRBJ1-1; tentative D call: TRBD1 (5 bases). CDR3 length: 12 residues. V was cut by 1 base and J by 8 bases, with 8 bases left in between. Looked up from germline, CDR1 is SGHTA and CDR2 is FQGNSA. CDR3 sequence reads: CASSLGAGEAFF. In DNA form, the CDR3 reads TGTGCCAGCAGCTTAGGGGCAGGGGAAGCTTTCTTT.

This CDR3 is CASSAQTITGPLGYTF. In DNA, the CDR3 is TGTGCCAGCAGCGCCCAAACGATTACAGGGCCTCTGGGCTACACCTTC. The J gene is TRBJ1-2, the V gene TRBV9; D might be TRBD1 (6 bases). CDR1 is SGDLS, CDR2 YYNGEE, per germline. Trimming took 3 bases from V and 8 from J, leaving 23 bases between them. This CDR3 region has 16 residues.

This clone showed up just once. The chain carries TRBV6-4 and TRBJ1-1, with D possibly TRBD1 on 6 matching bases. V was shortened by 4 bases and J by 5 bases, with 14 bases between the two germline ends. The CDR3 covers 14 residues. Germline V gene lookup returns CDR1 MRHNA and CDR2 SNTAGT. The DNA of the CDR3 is TGTGCCAGCAGTGTTGCAGGAGGGGGTACTGAAGCTTTCTTT. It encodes CASSVAGGGTEAFF.

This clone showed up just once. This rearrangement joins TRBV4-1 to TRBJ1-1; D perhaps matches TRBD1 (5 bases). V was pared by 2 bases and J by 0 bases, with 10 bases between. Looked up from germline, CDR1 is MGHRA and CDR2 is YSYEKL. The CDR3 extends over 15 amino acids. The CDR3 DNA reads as TGCGCCAGCAGCCAAAAAGACAGTTTGAACACTGAAGCTTTCTTT. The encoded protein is CASSQKDSLNTEAFF.

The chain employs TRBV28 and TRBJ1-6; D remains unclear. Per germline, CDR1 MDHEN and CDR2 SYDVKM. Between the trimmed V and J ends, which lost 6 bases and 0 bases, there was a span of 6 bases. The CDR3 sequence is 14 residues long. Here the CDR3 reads CASRVSSYNSPLHF. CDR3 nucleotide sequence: TGTGCCAGCAGAGTGAGCTCCTATAATTCACCCCTCCACTTT.

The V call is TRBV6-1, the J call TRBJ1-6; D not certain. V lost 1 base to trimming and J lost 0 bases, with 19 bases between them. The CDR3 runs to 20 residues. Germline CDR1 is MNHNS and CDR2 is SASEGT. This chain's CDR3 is CASSEGERWRTSSYNSPLHF. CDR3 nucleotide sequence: TGTGCCAGCAGTGAAGGGGAAAGGTGGAGGACTAGCTCCTATAATTCACCCCTCCACTTT.